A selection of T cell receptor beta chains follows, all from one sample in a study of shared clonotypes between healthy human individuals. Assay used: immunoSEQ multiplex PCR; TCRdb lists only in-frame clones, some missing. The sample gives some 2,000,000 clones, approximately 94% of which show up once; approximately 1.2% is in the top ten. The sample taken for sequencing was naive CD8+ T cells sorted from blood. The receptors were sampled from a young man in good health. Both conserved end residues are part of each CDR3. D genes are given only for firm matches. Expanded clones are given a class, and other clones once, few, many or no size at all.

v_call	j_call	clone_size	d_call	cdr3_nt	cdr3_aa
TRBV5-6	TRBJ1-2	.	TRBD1	TGTGCCAGCAGCGTAACGACAGGGCTCTATGGCTACACCTTC	CASSVTTGLYGYTF
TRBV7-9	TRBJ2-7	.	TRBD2	TGTGCCAGCAGCTGGGAGGGCGGCTACGAGCAGTACTTC	CASSWEGGYEQYF
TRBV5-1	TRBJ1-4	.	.	TGCGCCAGCAGCCCAACAGGGATAGACGAAAAACTGTTTTTT	CASSPTGIDEKLFF
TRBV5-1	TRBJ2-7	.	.	TGCGCCAGCAGCCCTAGGGGTGCGCCCTACGAGCAGTACTTC	CASSPRGAPYEQYF
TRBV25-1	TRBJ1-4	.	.	TGTGCCAGCAGTGAATGGTCGCAGGGGAGTGAAAAACTGTTTTTT	CASSEWSQGSEKLFF
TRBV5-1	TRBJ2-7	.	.	TGCGCCAGCAGCTCCCAGGGGTACGAGCAGTACTTC	CASSSQGYEQYF
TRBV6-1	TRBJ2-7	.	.	TGTGCCATCGTACTGGGCTCTCTGGAGCAGTACTTC	CAIVLGSLEQYF
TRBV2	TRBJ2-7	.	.	TGTGCCAGCAGTGAATCTGGTGCCGCCTACGAGCAGTACTTC	CASSESGAAYEQYF
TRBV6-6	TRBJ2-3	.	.	TGTGCCAGCAGTCCGGACTCGCCGTGGCAGTATTTT	CASSPDSPWQYF
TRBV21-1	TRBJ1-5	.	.	TGTGCCAGCAGCGCCAATCAGCCCCAGCATTTT	CASSANQPQHF
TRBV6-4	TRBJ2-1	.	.	TGTGCCAGCAGTGACCAGAATGAGCAGTTCTTC	CASSDQNEQFF
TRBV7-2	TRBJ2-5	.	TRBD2	TGTGCCAGCAGCTTCGGTAGCGGGTACCGGGAGACCCAGTACTTC	CASSFGSGYRETQYF
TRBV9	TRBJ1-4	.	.	TGTGCCAGCAGCGGGGATAATGAAAAACTGTTTTTT	CASSGDNEKLFF
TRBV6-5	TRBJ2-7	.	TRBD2	TGTGCCAGCAGTTACGGGACTAGCGGGAGCGAGCAGTACTTC	CASSYGTSGSEQYF
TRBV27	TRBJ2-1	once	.	TGTGCCAGCAGTCCCATAGACTCCTACAATGAGCAGTTCTTC	CASSPIDSYNEQFF
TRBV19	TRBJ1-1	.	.	TGTGCCAGTAGTGTGCCGAACACTGAAGCTTTCTTT	CASSVPNTEAFF
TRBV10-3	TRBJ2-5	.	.	TGTGCCATCAGTGAAGGGGGGGGAGTGTCAGAGACCCAGTACTTC	CAISEGGGVSETQYF
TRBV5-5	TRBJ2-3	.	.	TGTGCCAGCAGCTATGGGGCCTTCACAGATACGCAGTATTTT	CASSYGAFTDTQYF
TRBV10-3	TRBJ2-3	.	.	TGTGCCATCAGTCTTAGCGGCTACACAGATACGCAGTATTTT	CAISLSGYTDTQYF
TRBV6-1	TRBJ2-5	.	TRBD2	TGTGCCAGCAGTGATTCACTAGCGGATCAAGAGACCCAGTACTTC	CASSDSLADQETQYF
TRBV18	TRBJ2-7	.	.	TGTGCCAGCTCACCACAAAAGTACGAGCAGTACTTC	CASSPQKYEQYF
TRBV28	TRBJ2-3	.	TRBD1	TGTGCCAGCAGTTTAACAGGGGCGGTGGGAGATACGCAGTATTTT	CASSLTGAVGDTQYF
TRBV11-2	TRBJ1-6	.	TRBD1	TGTGCCAGCAGCTTAAACAGGGGGAATTCACCCCTCCACTTT	CASSLNRGNSPLHF
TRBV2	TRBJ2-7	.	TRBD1	TGTGCCAGCAGGGGACAGGAACTTTACGAGCAGTACTTC	CASRGQELYEQYF
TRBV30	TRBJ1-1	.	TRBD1	TGTGCCTGGAGTGACTACCCGGACAGGGCGAACACTGAAGCTTTCTTT	CAWSDYPDRANTEAFF
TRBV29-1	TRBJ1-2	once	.	TGCAGCGTTGAATGGCAGGGATATGGCTACACCTTC	CSVEWQGYGYTF
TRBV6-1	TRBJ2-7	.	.	TGTGCCAGCAAGGAGGGGACGGGGTCCTACGAGCAGTACTTC	CASKEGTGSYEQYF
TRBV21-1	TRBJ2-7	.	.	TGTGCCAGCAGCAAAACAGGGGGCTTCCCCTACGAGCAGTACTTC	CASSKTGGFPYEQYF
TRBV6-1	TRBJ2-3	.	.	TGTGCCAGCAGTGAACACAGCTTAACAGATACGCAGTATTTT	CASSEHSLTDTQYF
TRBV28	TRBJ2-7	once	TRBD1	TGTGCCATCGGACAGGGGAGCTCCTACGAGCAGTACTTC	CAIGQGSSYEQYF
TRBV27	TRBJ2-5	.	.	TGTGCCAGCAGTTTATGGAGGGGAGTGGAGACCCAGTACTTC	CASSLWRGVETQYF
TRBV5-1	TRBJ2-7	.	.	TGCGCCAGCAGCTTGGGCCTCAGGGAAGTGCCCTACGAGCAGTACTTC	CASSLGLREVPYEQYF
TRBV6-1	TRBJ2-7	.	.	TGTGCCAGCAGTGACCGGAATTCCGACGAGCAGTACTTC	CASSDRNSDEQYF
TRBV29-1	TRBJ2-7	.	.	TGCAGCGTTGTTCAAGGTTTGTCCTACGAGCAGTACTTC	CSVVQGLSYEQYF
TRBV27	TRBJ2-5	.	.	TGTGCCAGCAGTTTTCGGGCGGAAGAGACCCAGTACTTC	CASSFRAEETQYF
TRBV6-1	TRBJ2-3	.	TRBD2	TGTGCCAGCAGTGAATCTAGCGGGGGGCCCACAGATACGCAGTATTTT	CASSESSGGPTDTQYF
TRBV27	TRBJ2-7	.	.	TGTGCCAGCAGTCCAGGGTACTCCTACGAGCAGTACTTC	CASSPGYSYEQYF
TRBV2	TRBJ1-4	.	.	TGTGCCAGCAGGGCGGAGAGTAATGAAAAACTGTTTTTT	CASRAESNEKLFF
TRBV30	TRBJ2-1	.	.	TGTGCCTGGACAGCGGGACATATTGAGCAGTTCTTC	CAWTAGHIEQFF
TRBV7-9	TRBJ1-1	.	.	TGTGCCAGCAGTCCCCCGCAGGGGATTCATACTGAAGCTTTCTTT	CASSPPQGIHTEAFF
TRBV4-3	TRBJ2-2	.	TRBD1	TGCGCCAGCAGCCCTTCCCGGGACAGGGCCCTTTCGAACACCGGGGAGCTGTTTTTT	CASSPSRDRALSNTGELFF
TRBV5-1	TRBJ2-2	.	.	TGCGCCAGCCGAGCCGGGCTAGTATGGGCCGGGGAGCTGTTTTTT	CASRAGLVWAGELFF
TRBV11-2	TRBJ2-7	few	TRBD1	TGTGCCAGCAGCTGGGACAGTTCCTACGAGCAGTACTTC	CASSWDSSYEQYF
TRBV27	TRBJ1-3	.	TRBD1	TGTGCCAGCAGTCCCACGACAGGGATCTTTCTGAACACCATATATTTT	CASSPTTGIFLNTIYF
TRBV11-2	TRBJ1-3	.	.	TGTGCCAGCAGCTTAGGGGGGGGCCCGAGGAATGGAAACACCATATATTTT	CASSLGGGPRNGNTIYF
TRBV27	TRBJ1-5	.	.	TGTGCCAGCAGTTTAGTTCAGTCCAATCAGCCCCAGCATTTT	CASSLVQSNQPQHF
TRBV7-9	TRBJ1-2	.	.	TGTGCCAGCAGCTTAGGGACAAACTATGGCTACACCTTC	CASSLGTNYGYTF
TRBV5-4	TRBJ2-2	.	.	TGTGCCAGCAGCTTACCTTACACCGGGGAGCTGTTTTTT	CASSLPYTGELFF
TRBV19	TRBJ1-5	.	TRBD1	TGTGCCAGTAGCACGACAGGGTATAGCAATCAGCCCCAGCATTTT	CASSTTGYSNQPQHF
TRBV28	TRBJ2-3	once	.	TGTGCCAGCAGCTCCAACGCGCCCCTGGAAGGTAGTCCCACAGATACGCAGTATTTT	CASSSNAPLEGSPTDTQYF
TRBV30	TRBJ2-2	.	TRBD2	TGTGCCTGGAGTCTAGTAGCGGGGGCCCGGGGGCTGTTTTTT	CAWSLVAGARGLFF
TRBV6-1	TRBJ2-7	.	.	TGTGCCAGCAGTGAAGCGCGAGGTTCCCAAGACGAGCAGTACTTC	CASSEARGSQDEQYF
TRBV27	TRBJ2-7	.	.	TGTGCCAGCAGTTTATCCGCTTCCTACGAGCAGTACTTC	CASSLSASYEQYF
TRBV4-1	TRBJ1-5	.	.	TGCGCCAGCAGCGTAATAGGGTATAATCAGCCCCAGCATTTT	CASSVIGYNQPQHF
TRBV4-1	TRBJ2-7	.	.	TGCGCCAGCAGCCAAGGGGGGACTGAGTACTACGAGCAGTACTTC	CASSQGGTEYYEQYF
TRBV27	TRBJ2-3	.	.	TGTGCCAGCCAGTTTTGGGCTAGCCCCACAGATACGCAGTATTTT	CASQFWASPTDTQYF
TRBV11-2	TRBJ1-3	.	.	TGTGCCAGCAGCTCGGGACAACAATCTGGAAACACCATATATTTT	CASSSGQQSGNTIYF
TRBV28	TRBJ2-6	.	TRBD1	TGTGCCAGCAGTCCTTACAGGGGAACGGCCAACGTCCTGACTTTC	CASSPYRGTANVLTF
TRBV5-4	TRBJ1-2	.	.	TGTGCCAGCAGCTTGGCCCTCGGGGGGCCATATGGCTACACCTTC	CASSLALGGPYGYTF